The 4 T cell receptor beta chains below come from one sample, sequenced in a study of blood T cell repertoires in COVID-19. Assay: immunoSEQ multiplex PCR; the TCRdb copy retains only in-frame clones and omits some. The table shows 140,000 to 150,000 clones, with around nine tenths occurring only once. Sequencing was carried out using peripheral blood. Receptors originate from a woman aged 45-65 years with active or convalescent COVID-19.

This clone was detected only once. This chain uses TRBV5-3 with TRBJ2-2; D is undetermined. TRBV5-3 is an ORF; its function is uncertain. With 0 bases removed from V and 4 bases from J, the gap between germline ends came to 19 bases. The CDR3 contains 18 residues. The CDR3 sequence: CARSLGVQRRIVTGELFF. In DNA form, the CDR3 reads TGTGCCAGAAGCTTGGGAGTGCAGCGTCGGATCGTCACCGGGGAGCTGTTTTTT.

This clone was detected only once. This chain uses TRBV20-1 with TRBJ2-1, with D possibly being TRBD2 (5 bases). Germline assignment: CDR1 DFQATT and CDR2 SNEGSKA (reference sequence). This CDR3 is 15 amino acids long. With 3 bases removed from V and 6 bases from J, the gap between germline ends came to 18 bases. The CDR3 loop is CSASNRGFLSNEQFF. The CDR3 coding sequence is TGCAGTGCTAGTAATCGGGGATTCCTAAGCAATGAGCAGTTCTTC.

The V call is TRBV24-1, the J call TRBJ2-1; the match to TRBD2 covers 8 bases. The germline gives CDR1 KGHDR, CDR2 SFDVKD. This CDR3 has 16 residues. The V segment lost 7 bases and the J segment 5 bases; nucleotides outside the gene matches: 12. The CDR3: CATSSVAGSNDNEQFF. In nucleotides, the CDR3 is TGTGCCACCAGCAGTGTAGCGGGGTCAAATGACAATGAGCAGTTCTTC.

The chain carries TRBV11-2 and TRBJ2-7; perhaps TRBD1 as D (6 bases). The CDR3 totals 15 residues. Germline V gene data show CDR1 as SGHAT and CDR2 as FQNNGV. V shed 3 bases and J shed 0 bases, with 12 bases lying between them. The CDR3 here is CASSFTDRRSYEQYF. The CDR3 region has the DNA TGTGCCAGCAGCTTCACCGACAGGCGCTCCTACGAGCAGTACTTC.